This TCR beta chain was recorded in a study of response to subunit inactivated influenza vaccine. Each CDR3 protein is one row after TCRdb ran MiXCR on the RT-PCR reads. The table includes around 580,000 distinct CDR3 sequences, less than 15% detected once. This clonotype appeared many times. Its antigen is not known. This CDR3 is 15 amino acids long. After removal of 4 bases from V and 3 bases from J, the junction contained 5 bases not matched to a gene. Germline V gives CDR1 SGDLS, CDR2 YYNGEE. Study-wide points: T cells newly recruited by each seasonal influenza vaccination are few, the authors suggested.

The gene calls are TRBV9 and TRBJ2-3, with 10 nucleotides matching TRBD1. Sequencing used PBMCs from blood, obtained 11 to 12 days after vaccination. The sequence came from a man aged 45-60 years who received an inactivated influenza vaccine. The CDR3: CASSPGQGRTDTQYF. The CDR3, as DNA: TGTGCCAGCAGCCCGGGACAGGGGAGGACAGATACGCAGTATTTT.